These 31 T cell receptor beta chains were all obtained from the same sample, sequenced in a study of blood T cells in healthy people across ages. The use of a sample-barcoded 5' primer and a J-beta primer mix characterized a second PCR of roughly 6 to 11 cycles. From the 5' RACE reads, TCRdb called clonotypes with MiXCR, one entry per CDR3 protein. Here the sample spans some 1.8 million distinct CDR3 sequences, 30% to 40% being singletons. Sequencing was carried out using blood. The receptors were gathered from a human donor in good health.

The CDR3 DNA is TGTGCCAGCAGCTCAAACCCCCTAGCGTTTGACGATACGCAGTATTTT. It is translated as CASSSNPLAFDDTQYF. The rearrangement joins TRBV7-2 to TRBJ2-3, with D perhaps TRBD2 (6 bases). The CDR3 is 16 amino acids. The V gene's germline CDR1 is SGHTA and CDR2 FQGNSA. With 4 bases removed from V and 6 bases from J, the gap between germline ends came to 20 bases.

The rearrangement joins TRBV12-3 or TRBV12-4 to TRBJ1-1, with D perhaps matching TRBD1 (5 bases). Trimming took off 3 bases at V and 1 base at J, with 12 bases between the two ends. The length of the CDR3 is 15 residues. CDR3 sequence: CASSLFHGTNTEAFF. The CDR3 nucleotides read TGTGCCAGCAGTTTGTTTCACGGGACGAACACTGAAGCTTTCTTT.

The chain uses TRBV5-1 and TRBJ1-2; D gene ambiguous. Trimming took off 4 bases at V and 8 bases at J, with 18 bases between the two ends. Germline assignment: CDR1 SGHRS and CDR2 YFSETQ. The CDR3 length is 14 residues. DNA for the CDR3: TGCGCCAGCAGCCAAGATGCGGGGAGCGGGGGCTACACCTTC. This encodes CASSQDAGSGGYTF.

The chain joins TRBV19 to TRBJ2-5, with TRBD2 as a possible D gene (5 bases). The CDR3 length is 14 residues. CDR1 is LNHDA, CDR2 SQIVND, per germline (reference sequence). V lost 7 bases to trimming and J lost 11 bases, with 23 bases between them. The CDR3 DNA is TGTGCCAGTACTATGACACGGTCTGGGGAGAAGCAGTACTTC. Its protein is CASTMTRSGEKQYF. The entire variable domain, with the rest obtained from reference TRBV19 and TRBJ2-5, is as follows: DGGITQSPKYLFRKEGQNVTLSCEQNLNHDAMYWYRQDPGQGLRLIYYSQIVNDFQKGDIAEGYSVSREKKESFPLTVTSAQKNPTAFYLCASTMTRSGEKQYFGPGTRLLVL.

This clonotype was seen many times. This chain joins TRBV5-1 and TRBJ2-7; D might be TRBD2 (5 bases). Germline V gene sequence: CDR1 SGHRS, CDR2 YFSETQ. Trimming left V 4 bases short and J 2 bases short, with 13 bases between. CDR3 size: 14 residues. In DNA form, the CDR3 reads TGCGCCAGCAGCGGGAGCAGTAGGGCCTACGAGCAGTACTTC. Its translation: CASSGSSRAYEQYF.

The J gene is TRBJ2-1, the V gene TRBV9; 9 nucleotides align to TRBD2. The tail of the sequence fits TRBJ2-7 better, so the J call may be wrong. CDR3 length equals 15 residues. CDR1 is SGDLS, CDR2 YYNGEE, per germline. The DNA for the CDR3 is TGTGCCAGCAGCGTAGTGGGACTAGCCTACAATGAGCAGTACTTC. Its protein is CASSVVGLAYNEQYF.

The rearrangement links TRBV21-1 to TRBJ2-3; the table's D call, TRBD1, has no DNA check behind it. TRBV21-1 represents a pseudogene. This CDR3 has 16 amino acids. The CDR3 spells CASSPLGGMGTDAQYF. CDR3 DNA: TGTGCCAGCAGCCCCCTAGGGGGGATGGGCACAGATGCGCAGTATTTT.

The gene calls are TRBV3-1 and TRBJ1-2, with a tentative D call TRBD1 (5 bases). Trimming stripped 3 bases from V and 3 bases from J, with 14 bases between. The CDR3 is 15 residues long. Germline V gene lookup returns CDR1 LGHDT and CDR2 YNNKEL (reference sequence). The CDR3 reads CASSQIPGSYYGYTF. Written as DNA, the CDR3 is TGTGCCAGCAGCCAGATCCCAGGGTCGTACTATGGCTACACCTTC.

With respect to this clonotype: An end of the junction differs from the germline gene, which may be a read error. The chain employs TRBV13 and TRBJ1-5; the D gene is possibly TRBD1 (5 bases). The length of the CDR3 is 14 residues. Germline CDR1 reads PRHDT; CDR2 reads FYEKMQ (reference sequence). The CDR3 here is CASSIRGTGQPQHF. In nucleotides, the CDR3 is TGCGCCAGCAGCATAAGGGGAACGGGTCAGCCCCAGCATTTT.

V is TRBV4-2 and J is TRBJ2-1, with 9 bases matching TRBD2. J was trimmed by 4 bases and V by 6 bases; bases with no gene match: 13. CDR3 size: 17 residues. CDR1 and CDR2 (germline): LGHNA, YNFKEQ. Here the CDR3 reads CASSLTGASGAYNEQFF. As DNA, the CDR3 is TGTGCCAGCAGTTTAACTGGGGCTAGCGGGGCTTACAATGAGCAGTTCTTC.

This clonotype was seen many times. This rearrangement joins TRBV29-1 to TRBJ2-7; 7 positions agree with TRBD2. The V gene's germline CDR1 is SQVTM and CDR2 ANQGSEA. The length of the CDR3 is 17 residues. Unmatched junction bases numbered 21, after V lost 6 bases and J lost 4 bases. CDR3 nucleotide sequence: TGCAGCGTCCGGGGTAGGCGGGGGTCCCCCCTTCTTTACGAGCAGTACTTC. Residues: CSVRGRRGSPLLYEQYF.

This clonotype was counted only a few times. This CDR3 is CASSLLRQGWEQYF. Here the CDR3 DNA reads TGTGCCAGCAGCTTACTTCGACAGGGCTGGGAGCAGTACTTC. This chain links TRBV11-1 with TRBJ2-4; TRBD1 agrees at 7 bases. The CDR3 covers 14 residues. The trim removed 2 bases at V and 13 bases at J, leaving 11 bases unmatched. Germline values: CDR1 SGHAT, CDR2 FQDESV (reference sequence).

The chain carries TRBV12-3 or TRBV12-4 and TRBJ2-3, with a weak D call TRBD2 (8 bases). The CDR3 covers 15 residues. V was clipped by 7 bases and J by 4 bases, with 18 bases between them. The CDR3 sequence: CASILGQTSADTQYF. For the CDR3, the DNA is TGTGCCAGCATCTTGGGACAGACTAGCGCAGATACGCAGTATTTT.

This rearrangement joins TRBV5-1 to TRBJ1-1; tentative D call: TRBD1 (5 bases). V was cut by 4 bases and J by 4 bases, with 14 bases left in between. Germline CDR1 and CDR2: SGHRS and YFSETQ. There are 14 residues in the CDR3. For the CDR3, the DNA is TGCGCCAGCAGCCTTAATGGGGGGGTCACTGAAGCTTTCTTT. This translates into CASSLNGGVTEAFF. The full variable domain, in which reference TRBV5-1 and TRBJ1-1 provide the parts outside the CDR3, is KAGVTQTPRYLIKTRGQQVTLSCSPISGHRSVSWYQQTPGQGLQFLFEYFSETQRNKGNFPGRFSGRQFSNSRSEMNVSTLELGDSALYLCASSLNGGVTEAFFGQGTRLTVV.

A single count supports this clonotype. This chain joins TRBV7-6 and TRBJ2-6; D is possibly TRBD1 or TRBD2 (5 bases each). The CDR3 runs to 22 residues. In germline, CDR1 is SGHVS, CDR2 FNYEAQ. The V end was cut by 7 bases, the J end by 0 bases, with 31 bases between. The CDR3 protein is CASMIPTITGTTDSSGANVLTF. Written as DNA, the CDR3 is TGTGCCAGCATGATCCCAACAATTACCGGGACGACTGATAGCTCTGGGGCCAACGTCCTGACTTTC.

The V call is TRBV27, the J call TRBJ2-1; 8 nucleotides agree with TRBD1. Germline assignment: CDR1 MNHEY and CDR2 SMNVEV (reference sequence). CDR3 size: 15 residues. After removal of 5 bases from V and 4 bases from J, the junction contained 7 bases not matched to a gene. The CDR3 sequence: CASSLRGPRYNEQFF. The CDR3, as DNA: TGTGCCAGCAGTCTCAGGGGGCCACGGTACAATGAGCAGTTCTTC.

This clonotype was observed a few times. The chain joins TRBV11-1 to TRBJ2-1, with a possible D match to TRBD1 (5 bases). V lost 4 bases and J 6 bases, leaving 13 bases between the germline ends. CDR3 length: 14 amino acids. The germline CDR1 and CDR2 sequences are SGHAT and FQDESV (reference sequence). CDR3 sequence: CASSSRAGINEQFF. In nucleotides, the CDR3 is TGTGCCAGCAGCTCCCGCGCAGGGATCAATGAGCAGTTCTTC.

This clonotype was detected only a few times. This rearrangement joins TRBV27 to TRBJ1-2; D not resolved. Germline V gene data show CDR1 as MNHEY and CDR2 as SMNVEV (reference sequence). The V end lost 5 bases, the J end lost 4 bases, and 14 bases lay between the germline ends. The CDR3 sequence is 14 residues long. CDR3 bases: TGTGCCAGCAGTCCCGGCGGCTCCTCCTATGGCTACACCTTC. It yields the protein CASSPGGSSYGYTF.

This clonotype was counted between two and nine times. The chain has TRBV20-1 and TRBJ2-7, with D possibly TRBD2 on 6 matching bases. The V end lost 4 bases, the J end lost 4 bases, and 11 bases lay between the germline ends. The CDR3 consists of 12 residues. CDR1 and CDR2 from the germline V gene are DFQATT and SNEGSKA (reference sequence). CDR3 nucleotide sequence: TGCAGTGCTAATGCGGGGATATACGAGCAGTACTTC. Residues: CSANAGIYEQYF.

This chain connects TRBV5-1 to TRBJ2-4; the match to TRBD2 covers 9 bases. J lost 13 bases, V lost 7 bases, and 15 bases had no gene match. The length of the CDR3 is 14 residues. The V gene's germline CDR1 is SGHRS and CDR2 YFSETQ. CDR3 in amino acids: CASQLSGGYNEQYF. CDR3 in DNA: TGCGCCAGCCAACTTAGCGGGGGTTATAATGAGCAGTACTTC.

The chain combines TRBV5-1 with TRBJ1-1; 7 bases agree with TRBD1. The CDR3 covers 14 residues. The V and J ends lost 4 bases and 3 bases, in that order; junction bases with no gene match: 6. CDR1 is SGHRS and CDR2 is YFSETQ in the germline V gene. DNA for the CDR3: TGCGCCAGCAGCCCGACAGGGATAGACACTGAAGCTTTCTTT. Amino acid sequence: CASSPTGIDTEAFF.

This clonotype has just one count. The CDR3 does not end in the conserved phenylalanine or tryptophan, so this is likely a read error. The V call is TRBV7-3, the J call TRBJ2-6; 7 bases map to TRBD2. Germline V lookup: CDR1 SGHTA, CDR2 FQGTGA. The CDR3 totals 14 residues. V gave up 4 bases and J gave up 8 bases; unmatched junction bases: 5. The CDR3 sequence: CASSYGDYSNVLTL. CDR3 nucleotide sequence: TGTGCCAGCAGCTACGGGGACTATTCCAACGTCCTGACTCTC.

There are many counts of this clonotype. The rearrangement links TRBV29-1 to TRBJ2-3; D might be TRBD2 (5 bases). This CDR3 region has 15 residues. Trimming removed 3 bases from V and 0 bases from J, with 13 bases in between. Germline CDR1 and CDR2: SQVTM and ANQGSEA. The CDR3 DNA sequence: TGCAGCGTTGATACTAGTCACCAAAGCACAGATACGCAGTATTTT. Translated, it gives CSVDTSHQSTDTQYF.

This chain links TRBV4-1 with TRBJ2-3, with TRBD2 identical over 10 bases. CDR1 is MGHRA and CDR2 is YSYEKL in the germline V gene. The CDR3 is 14 amino acids. The V segment lost 3 bases and the J segment 6 bases; nucleotides outside the gene matches: 3. The CDR3 here is CASSQLAGEDTQYF. The CDR3, as DNA: TGCGCCAGCAGCCAGCTAGCGGGGGAGGATACGCAGTATTTT.

This sequence joins TRBV20-1 and TRBJ2-7; 12 nucleotides align to TRBD1. V lost 8 bases to trimming and J lost 6 bases; unmatched junction nucleotides: 5. The V gene's germline CDR1 is DFQATT and CDR2 SNEGSKA (reference sequence). The CDR3 loop spans 12 amino acids. The CDR3 DNA reads as TGCAGTCGCGGGACAGGGGGCGGCGAGCAGTACTTC. Protein sequence: CSRGTGGGEQYF.

The V gene is TRBV5-1, the J gene TRBJ2-5; 7 nucleotides agree with TRBD2. Per germline, CDR1 SGHRS and CDR2 YFSETQ. This CDR3 is built from 16 residues. The V segment lost 4 bases and the J segment 5 bases; nucleotides outside the gene matches: 14. The CDR3 coding sequence is TGCGCCAGCAGCAGAGGACTAGACGCTTCTGAGGAGACCCAGTACTTC. Its translation is CASSRGLDASEETQYF.

This chain joins TRBV11-2 and TRBJ2-4, with 10 bases aligning to TRBD1. The V gene end was trimmed by 5 bases and the J gene end by 14 bases; junction bases not matched to a gene: 6. The germline V gene has CDR1 SGHAT and CDR2 FQNNGV. The CDR3 is made up of 12 amino acids. In nucleotides, the CDR3 is TGTGCCAGCAGCAGAGGACAGGGGGAAAAGTACTTC. Protein sequence: CASSRGQGEKYF.

The genes are TRBV20-1 and TRBJ2-1; 12 positions match TRBD2. CDR1 and CDR2 (germline): DFQATT, SNEGSKA (reference sequence). The CDR3 is made up of 14 amino acids. The ends lost 6 bases at V and 6 bases at J; junction bases unmatched: 6. This chain's CDR3 is CSAGTSGGLNEQFF. In DNA, the CDR3 is TGCAGTGCGGGCACTAGCGGGGGGCTCAATGAGCAGTTCTTC.

This clonotype has just a few counts. Just one base apart from a much larger clone, this may be a read error. The chain carries TRBV28 and TRBJ2-3; TRBD1 might be the D (5 bases). CDR1 and CDR2 from the germline V gene are MDHEN and SYDVKM. This CDR3 is 14 amino acids long. V lost 6 bases, J lost 6 bases, and 16 bases lay in between. The CDR3 coding sequence is TGTGCCAGCAGGTTTGTGCAGGGTACGGATACGCAGTATTTT. This sequence encodes CASRFVQGTDTQYF.

The chain joins TRBV4-1 to TRBJ1-5; 10 bases fit TRBD1. The CDR3 runs 17 residues. CDR1 MGHRA and CDR2 YSYEKL come from the germline V gene. V shed 5 bases and J 1 base; nucleotides not matched to a gene: 8. Here the CDR3 DNA reads TGCGCCAGCAGCAAAAGTCCGGGACAGGGGAGCAATCAGCCCCAGCATTTT. This encodes CASSKSPGQGSNQPQHF.

V gene TRBV5-1 combines with J gene TRBJ2-4, with D hard to call. CDR3 size: 16 residues. V was pared by 4 bases and J by 2 bases, with 16 bases between. Germline V CDR1 and CDR2: SGHRS, YFSETQ. CDR3 nucleotides: TGCGCCAGCAGCGTTCAGGATTTGGGAACCAAAAACATTCAGTACTTC. It is translated as CASSVQDLGTKNIQYF.